One sample yielded the 20 T cell receptor beta chains listed below, sequenced in a study of blood T cell repertoires in COVID-19. Generated by immunoSEQ multiplex PCR, the TCRdb table keeps only in-frame clones and is missing some. This table holds about 250,000 clones, over 70% found once. The sample was peripheral blood. The source is a man aged 80 or over with acute or convalescent COVID-19.

The J gene is TRBJ2-3, the V gene TRBV19, with 9 bases that match TRBD1. Germline V gene sequence: CDR1 LNHDA, CDR2 SQIVND (reference sequence). V lost 10 bases, J lost 0 bases, and 11 bases stayed unmatched. CDR3 length: 16 amino acids. The CDR3 coding sequence is TGTGCCACCAAACTTGGGACAGGGACTAGCACAGATACGCAGTATTTT. Protein sequence: CATKLGTGTSTDTQYF.

V and J are TRBV9 and TRBJ2-2; 8 nucleotides align to TRBD1. The junction had 6 bases not matched to a gene; V was cut back by 0 bases and J by 5 bases. The germline gives CDR1 SGDLS, CDR2 YYNGEE. The CDR3 consists of 16 residues. The chain's CDR3 is CASSVEAGGKTGELFF. The CDR3 DNA reads as TGTGCCAGCAGCGTAGAGGCAGGGGGCAAAACCGGGGAGCTGTTTTTT.

The chain recombines TRBV2 with TRBJ2-7; TRBD2 matches at 8 bases. V lost 5 bases, J lost 1 base, and 10 bases stayed unmatched. The CDR3 runs 16 residues. Germline V gene sequence: CDR1 SNHLY, CDR2 FYNNEI. The CDR3 sequence: CASSTSSGSMSYEQYF. In DNA form, the CDR3 reads TGTGCCAGCAGTACTTCCAGCGGGAGTATGTCCTACGAGCAGTACTTC.

This chain links TRBV5-1 with TRBJ1-4, with 10 bases aligning to TRBD1. V was pared by 4 bases and J by 5 bases, with 5 bases of the junction left unmatched. The CDR3 consists of 15 residues. The germline gives CDR1 SGHRS, CDR2 YFSETQ. The CDR3 nucleotides read TGCGCCAGCAGCGTAGGGGACAGGGGAAATGAAAAACTGTTTTTT. Protein: CASSVGDRGNEKLFF.

CDR3 sequence: CASNGKVGFSGANVLTF. The CDR3 region has the DNA TGTGCCAGCAACGGCAAGGTCGGGTTCTCTGGGGCCAACGTCCTGACTTTC. This chain connects TRBV5-6 to TRBJ2-6, with unresolved D. Germline CDR1 SGHDT, CDR2 YYEEEE. V lost 6 bases and J lost 0, with 16 bases in between. The CDR3 extends over 17 amino acids.

This clone has a single count. This chain connects TRBV27 to TRBJ1-1; 11 nucleotides match TRBD1. With 5 bases clipped from V and 5 bases from J, the junction kept 10 bases outside the gene matches. This CDR3 has 16 residues. Germline loops: CDR1 MNHEY, CDR2 SMNVEV (reference sequence). This CDR3 is CASSRDSGQGGTEAFF. CDR3 nucleotide sequence: TGTGCCAGCAGTCGCGATTCGGGACAGGGGGGGACTGAAGCTTTCTTT.

The rearrangement joins TRBV6-5 to TRBJ1-6; no firm D call. V was cut by 7 bases and J by 11 bases, with 15 bases left in between. Germline CDR1 is MNHEY and CDR2 is SVGAGI. The CDR3 contains 13 residues. This CDR3 reads CASTLSPTPPLHF. Written as DNA, the CDR3 is TGTGCCAGCACCCTGAGCCCCACTCCACCCCTCCACTTT.

The V call is TRBV14, the J call TRBJ2-4; D not resolved. Germline values: CDR1 SGHDN, CDR2 FVKESK. Trimming stripped 2 bases from V and 5 bases from J, with 4 bases between. This CDR3 has 12 residues. The CDR3 DNA sequence: TGTGCCAGCAGCCAAACAGAAAACATTCAGTACTTC. It encodes CASSQTENIQYF.

The rearrangement joins TRBV5-1 to TRBJ2-7, with 9 bases aligning to TRBD2. Germline V CDR1 and CDR2: SGHRS, YFSETQ. The CDR3 length is 15 residues. The J segment lost 6 bases and the V segment lost 4 bases, leaving 11 bases of the junction unmatched. Written as DNA, the CDR3 is TGCGCCAGCAGCCTGCTGACCGGGACTAGCAGCGAGCAGTACTTC. It specifies CASSLLTGTSSEQYF.

The V gene is TRBV10-3, the J gene TRBJ2-7; 8 bases map to TRBD1. V was clipped by 10 bases and J by 3 bases; unmatched bases: 11. The germline V gene encodes CDR1 ENHRY and CDR2 SYGVKD. The CDR3 is 14 amino acids. DNA for the CDR3: TGTGCCACCAGGACAGGGAGCGAACTCTACGAGCAGTACTTC. Protein product: CATRTGSELYEQYF.

This rearrangement joins TRBV3-1 (or the pseudogene TRBV3-2) to TRBJ2-1, with 9 bases identical to TRBD2. This CDR3 is 16 amino acids long. Germline CDR1 and CDR2: LGHDT and YNNKEL (reference sequence). The junction had 10 bases not matched to a gene; V was cut back by 0 bases and J by 10 bases. In DNA, the CDR3 is TGTGCCAGCAGCCAAGAGGTCCCTAGCGGGGCTGTCGAGCAGTTCTTC. Its protein is CASSQEVPSGAVEQFF.

This clone was observed a single time. The chain combines TRBV6-1 with TRBJ2-5; D is ambiguous. The CDR3 has 17 amino acids. V lost 2 bases and J 6 bases, leaving 22 bases between the germline ends. Germline V gene lookup returns CDR1 MNHNS and CDR2 SASEGT. The CDR3 is CASSEIRTAGVLKTQYF. The CDR3 region has the DNA TGTGCCAGCAGTGAAATAAGAACAGCCGGCGTTCTGAAGACCCAGTACTTC.

The V call is TRBV18, the J call TRBJ2-7; 11 bases line up with TRBD2. The trim removed 6 bases at V and 6 bases at J, leaving 7 bases unmatched. CDR1 is KGHSH, CDR2 LQKENI, per germline. The CDR3 totals 14 residues. CDR3 sequence (DNA): TGTGCCAGCTCGCTTAGCGGGGGGGCGGTCGAGCAGTACTTC. Its protein is CASSLSGGAVEQYF.

This clone appeared a few times. This rearrangement joins TRBV19 to TRBJ2-1; a possible D gene is TRBD2 (5 bases). V shed 5 bases and J shed 15 bases, with 26 bases lying between them. The germline CDR1 and CDR2 sequences are LNHDA and SQIVND (reference sequence). CDR3 length equals 15 residues. Here the CDR3 DNA reads TGTGCCAGTAGTCCCCGGGATCTGCGGGCGGGTGGTTGGTTCTTC. Protein: CASSPRDLRAGGWFF.

The table lists this clone with a few counts. This chain joins TRBV6-6 and TRBJ1-5; 7 nucleotides agree with TRBD1. The V segment lost 7 bases and the J segment 0 bases; nucleotides outside the gene matches: 3. Per the germline V gene, CDR1 is MNHNY and CDR2 is SVGAGI (reference sequence). CDR3 length: 14 residues. CDR3 nucleotides: TGTGCCAGCAACCAGGGGGATAGCAATCAGCCCCAGCATTTT. The encoded protein is CASNQGDSNQPQHF.

DNA for the CDR3: TGTGCCAGCAGCCCCCCCGGGGGGGACGGCCACGAGCAGTACTTC. This gives the protein CASSPPGGDGHEQYF. The chain is built from TRBV3-1 (or the pseudogene TRBV3-2) and TRBJ2-7; 8 bases are shared with TRBD2. Trimming cost V 4 bases and J 5 bases; bases outside gene matches: 10. The CDR3 has 15 amino acids. Germline CDR1 is LGHDT and CDR2 is YNNKEL (reference sequence).

In its sample, this clone was seen a few times. The V and J genes are TRBV5-4 and TRBJ2-7, with 8 bases that match TRBD1. Germline CDR1 is SGHNT and CDR2 is YYREEE (reference sequence). J gave up 5 bases and V 3 bases, and 4 bases lay outside the gene matches. The CDR3 totals 13 residues. The CDR3 loop is CASSWTGIDEQYF. CDR3 nucleotides: TGTGCCAGCAGCTGGACAGGGATCGACGAGCAGTACTTC.

This chain joins TRBV7-3 and TRBJ2-3; 8 positions match TRBD1. Trimming removed 3 bases from V and 2 bases from J; junction bases left unmatched: 1. The CDR3 runs 14 residues. CDR1 is SGHTA, CDR2 FQGTGA, per germline. DNA of the CDR3: TGTGCCAGCAGCTTGGACAGGGACACAGATACGCAGTATTTT. Translation gives CASSLDRDTDTQYF.

The chain couples TRBV4-1 to TRBJ2-4; 11 nucleotides align to TRBD2. This CDR3 has 16 amino acids. Germline V lookup: CDR1 MGHRA, CDR2 YSYEKL. V dropped 1 base and J dropped 5; count of bases not matched to a gene: 4. CDR3 loop: CASSQVSGGAENIQYF. CDR3 in DNA: TGCGCCAGCAGCCAAGTTAGCGGGGGGGCCGAAAACATTCAGTACTTC.

This clone was observed at least ten times. The chain employs TRBV27 and TRBJ1-2, with 10 bases aligning to TRBD1. The CDR3 runs 18 residues. From germline, CDR1 is MNHEY and CDR2 SMNVEV (reference sequence). V shed 5 bases, J shed 3 bases, and the junction held 15 bases outside the gene matches. The CDR3 loop is CASSPQRLRDRGDYGYTF. The CDR3 DNA is TGTGCCAGCAGTCCACAACGACTCCGGGACAGGGGCGACTATGGCTACACCTTC.